A single sample is the source of the 27 T cell receptor beta chains below, sequenced in a study of cytomegalovirus exposure and HLA in healthy donors. Data came from immunoSEQ multiplex PCR; TCRdb stores just in-frame clones and leaves some out. The data show some 87,000 clones, approximately 96% seen once. The sample was PBMCs. Every receptor here comes from a woman aged 18-30 years in good health and CMV-seronegative.

The CDR3 loop reads CASREGGYTF. The CDR3 bases are TGTGCCAGCAGGGAGGGGGGCTACACCTTC. The chain is built from TRBV28 and TRBJ1-2; maybe TRBD1 (5 bases). The CDR3 contains 10 residues. In germline, CDR1 is MDHEN, CDR2 SYDVKM. The ends were cut back, 6 bases at V and 8 bases at J, with 7 bases in the middle.

This chain joins TRBV10-2 and TRBJ1-1; no clear D gene. Germline V gene sequence: CDR1 WSHSY, CDR2 SAAADI. Trimming shortened V by 7 bases and J by 4 bases, and 10 bases separated the two germline ends. The length of the CDR3 is 12 residues. The CDR3 sequence is CASTPAGTEAFF. CDR3 DNA sequence: TGCGCCAGCACCCCCGCGGGCACTGAAGCTTTCTTT.

V is TRBV5-1 and J is TRBJ2-1, with 8 bases that match TRBD1. Losses at the gene ends were 2 bases for V and 5 bases for J; bases not matched to a gene: 9. From germline, CDR1 is SGHRS and CDR2 YFSETQ. There are 16 residues in the CDR3. DNA for the CDR3: TGCGCCAGCAGCTTTATTTGGGGGACAGGCGACAATGAGCAGTTCTTC. Protein product: CASSFIWGTGDNEQFF.

This clone was detected once. This chain uses TRBV28 with TRBJ1-2, with D possibly TRBD1 on 5 matching bases. Between the trimmed V and J ends, which lost 6 bases and 4 bases, there was a span of 12 bases. Germline-derived CDR1 and CDR2 are MDHEN and SYDVKM. There are 13 residues in the CDR3. DNA of the CDR3: TGTGCCAGCAGCACAGGACGGAGCTATGGCTACACCTTC. This encodes CASSTGRSYGYTF.

This sequence joins TRBV12-5 and TRBJ2-1; D possibly corresponds to TRBD2 (6 bases). Deletions cut 5 bases from V and 8 bases from J, with 22 bases between. The CDR3 sequence is 16 residues long. From germline, CDR1 is LGHNT and CDR2 FRNRAP. CDR3 DNA: TGTGCTAGTGGTCCAAGCCCGCTAGCCGGAGGGCATGAGCAGTTCTTC. This gives the protein CASGPSPLAGGHEQFF.

V is TRBV27 and J is TRBJ1-4; TRBD1 might be the D (5 bases). Germline V gives CDR1 MNHEY, CDR2 SMNVEV (reference sequence). Deletions cut 1 base from V and 5 bases from J, with 14 bases between. The CDR3 totals 16 residues. This CDR3 reads CASSLFARDFNEKLFF. CDR3 nucleotides: TGTGCCAGCAGTTTATTCGCCAGGGACTTCAATGAAAAACTGTTTTTT.

The chain is built from TRBV5-1 and TRBJ2-7; 9 bases are a match to TRBD2. CDR3 length: 14 amino acids. The V gene's germline CDR1 is SGHRS and CDR2 YFSETQ. The V segment lost 0 bases and the J segment 3 bases; nucleotides outside the gene matches: 1. The DNA of the CDR3 is TGCGCCAGCAGCTTGGGACTAGCGGTCTACGAGCAGTACTTC. This codes for CASSLGLAVYEQYF.

The CDR3 DNA reads TGTGCCAGCAGTTGGACCCGGGGGGACGGTGAGACCCAGTACTTC. Protein product: CASSWTRGDGETQYF. The V call is TRBV5-4, the J call TRBJ2-5, with TRBD2 matching over 7 bases. CDR1 and CDR2 from the germline V gene are SGHNT and YYREEE (reference sequence). The CDR3 contains 15 residues. V shed 5 bases and J 5 bases; nucleotides not matched to a gene: 12.

The chain joins TRBV29-1 to TRBJ1-2; no definite D call. V lost 2 bases and J lost 6, with 13 bases in between. Germline V gene sequence: CDR1 SQVTM, CDR2 ANQGSEA. CDR3 size: 13 residues. The CDR3 nucleotides read TGCAGCGTTGAAAGGGCGGGCATCGATGGCTACACCTTC. As protein: CSVERAGIDGYTF.

This chain joins TRBV7-9 and TRBJ1-1, with 7 nucleotides matching TRBD1. Germline V gene data show CDR1 as SEHNR and CDR2 as FQNEAQ (reference sequence). The V segment lost 5 bases and the J segment 3 bases; nucleotides outside the gene matches: 9. There are 15 residues in the CDR3. DNA of the CDR3: TGTGCCAGCAGCGGATACAGGGGACTTGACACTGAAGCTTTCTTT. Its protein product is CASSGYRGLDTEAFF.

The table lists this clone with a count of one. The chain joins TRBV5-5 to TRBJ2-7, with D possibly matching TRBD1 (6 bases). The CDR3 contains 14 residues. Germline values: CDR1 SGHKS, CDR2 YYEKEE (reference sequence). Trimming removed 3 bases at V and 0 bases at J, with 10 bases between. The DNA of the CDR3 is TGTGCCAGCAGCTCCGGACAGTTCTCCTACGAGCAGTACTTC. The encoded protein is CASSSGQFSYEQYF.

The chain is built from TRBV28 and TRBJ2-7; 8 nucleotides line up with TRBD1. The CDR3 covers 14 residues. V lost 6 bases, J lost 4 bases, and 8 bases stayed unmatched. Per the germline V gene, CDR1 is MDHEN and CDR2 is SYDVKM. CDR3 bases: TGTGCCAGCAGATACGGACAGGGAATGTACGAGCAGTACTTC. Amino acids: CASRYGQGMYEQYF.

This chain links TRBV10-3 with TRBJ2-3, with a possible D match to TRBD2 (6 bases). Germline V gives CDR1 ENHRY, CDR2 SYGVKD. V gave up 6 bases and J gave up 0 bases, with 13 bases separating them. The CDR3 sequence is 15 residues long. CDR3 nucleotide sequence: TGTGCCATCAGGCGGGATCCACTTAGCACAGATACGCAGTATTTT. Translating it yields CAIRRDPLSTDTQYF.

The J gene is TRBJ2-7, the V gene TRBV21-1; the table names TRBD2, a call not compared with the DNA. TRBV21-1 is an annotated pseudogene. The CDR3 totals 14 residues. The CDR3 reads CASSRPGGLYEQYF. The DNA for the CDR3 is TGTGCCAGCAGCAGACCGGGAGGCCTCTACGAGCAGTACTTC.

This chain joins TRBV5-1 and TRBJ2-1, with 11 bases that match TRBD2. Germline assignment: CDR1 SGHRS and CDR2 YFSETQ. V lost 4 bases and J lost 12; bases outside the gene matches: 12. The CDR3 runs to 15 residues. CDR3 sequence (DNA): TGCGCCAGCAGCACAACTAGCGGGAGCCTCACGTGGCAGTTCTTC. It yields the protein CASSTTSGSLTWQFF.

The chain is built from TRBV28 and TRBJ2-7; possible D gene TRBD2, 6 bases. Trimming removed 2 bases at V and 0 bases at J, with 11 bases between. Looked up from germline, CDR1 is MDHEN and CDR2 is SYDVKM. The CDR3 loop spans 15 amino acids. CDR3 sequence (DNA): TGTGCCAGCAGTTTACGGGGGTATGCCTCCTACGAGCAGTACTTC. It encodes CASSLRGYASYEQYF.

The chain uses TRBV7-9 and TRBJ2-5, with 7 bases that match TRBD2. This CDR3 is 14 amino acids long. Germline assignment: CDR1 SEHNR and CDR2 FQNEAQ (reference sequence). J was trimmed by 1 base and V by 5 bases; bases with no gene match: 4. The CDR3, as DNA: TGTGCCAGCAGCCCTAGCGGATTCCAAGAGACCCAGTACTTC. This translates into CASSPSGFQETQYF.

This chain uses TRBV7-2 with TRBJ2-2; the match to TRBD2 covers 7 bases. This CDR3 region has 17 residues. V was clipped by 5 bases and J by 6 bases; unmatched bases: 15. Germline CDR1 reads SGHTA; CDR2 reads FQGNSA. CDR3: CASSPFGAGVNSGELFF. CDR3 nucleotide sequence: TGTGCCAGCAGCCCTTTCGGGGCGGGAGTAAATTCCGGGGAGCTGTTTTTT.

The chain couples TRBV27 to TRBJ2-3, with 9 bases lining up with TRBD1. The CDR3 sequence is 17 residues long. Germline V gives CDR1 MNHEY, CDR2 SMNVEV (reference sequence). The J segment lost 3 bases and the V segment lost 6 bases, leaving 13 bases of the junction unmatched. The CDR3 region has the DNA TGTGCCAGCAGCCACACAACCGGGACAGGGTTAACAGATACGCAGTATTTT. This gives the protein CASSHTTGTGLTDTQYF.

The chain couples TRBV2 to TRBJ1-1; 7 nucleotides line up with TRBD1. The CDR3 runs 13 residues. Germline V lookup: CDR1 SNHLY, CDR2 FYNNEI. V shed 4 bases, J shed 7 bases, and the junction held 6 bases outside the gene matches. CDR3 region: CASSAGQSIEAFF. The DNA of the CDR3 is TGTGCCAGCAGTGCGGGACAGTCGATTGAAGCTTTCTTT.

The V and J genes are TRBV7-8 and TRBJ2-3, with TRBD2 matching over 12 bases. CDR1 SGHVS and CDR2 FQNEAQ come from the germline V gene. The CDR3 extends over 16 amino acids. The trim removed 5 bases at V and 3 bases at J, leaving 6 bases unmatched. CDR3 amino acids: CASSPRLAGETDTQYF. Here the CDR3 DNA reads TGTGCCAGCAGCCCTCGACTAGCGGGAGAAACAGATACGCAGTATTTT. The entire variable domain, with the rest obtained from reference TRBV7-8 and TRBJ2-3, is as follows: GAGVSQSPRYKVAKRGQDVALRCDPISGHVSLFWYQQALGQGPEFLTYFQNEAQLDKSGLPSDRFFAERPEGSVSTLKIQRTQQEDSAVYLCASSPRLAGETDTQYFGPGTRLTVL.

CDR3 nucleotides: TGTGCCAGCCGCGCTCCGCCGGGACTAGACGTTAGCTATGAGCAGTTCTTC. This encodes CASRAPPGLDVSYEQFF. V and J are TRBV27 and TRBJ2-1; 8 bases align to TRBD2. With V trimmed by 8 bases and J by 8 bases, 20 bases remained unmatched. CDR3 length equals 17 residues. Per the germline V gene, CDR1 is MNHEY and CDR2 is SMNVEV (reference sequence).

The chain uses TRBV19 and TRBJ2-2; D not certain. The V gene's germline CDR1 is LNHDA and CDR2 SQIVND (reference sequence). V dropped 0 bases and J dropped 3 bases, with 5 bases sitting between them. This CDR3 is built from 14 residues. CDR3 loop: CASSIDPDTGELFF. The CDR3 region has the DNA TGTGCCAGTAGTATAGATCCGGACACCGGGGAGCTGTTTTTT.

This chain links TRBV18 with TRBJ2-2; 8 bases agree with TRBD1. The CDR3 length is 15 residues. CDR1 KGHSH and CDR2 LQKENI come from the germline V gene. The ends lost 2 bases at V and 4 bases at J; junction bases unmatched: 3. The CDR3 DNA sequence: TGTGCCAGCTCACCAAACAGGGGGGCCACCGGGGAGCTGTTTTTT. This gives the protein CASSPNRGATGELFF.

V and J are TRBV9 and TRBJ2-3; D not certain. Germline V gene data show CDR1 as SGDLS and CDR2 as YYNGEE. Trimming removed 3 bases from V and 3 bases from J, with 5 bases in between. This CDR3 has 12 amino acids. The CDR3: CASSASTDTQYF. For the CDR3, the DNA is TGTGCCAGCAGCGCTTCGACAGATACGCAGTATTTT.

This chain uses TRBV6-1 with TRBJ1-1, with a weak D call TRBD1 (5 bases). Between the trimmed V and J ends, which lost 7 bases and 1 base, there was a span of 16 bases. Germline CDR1 and CDR2: MNHNS and SASEGT. The CDR3 extends over 15 amino acids. The CDR3 DNA follows: TGTGCCAGCACCCTTTCCCAGGGCTCGAACACTGAAGCTTTCTTT. This sequence encodes CASTLSQGSNTEAFF.

This sequence joins TRBV6-5 and TRBJ2-1; D may be TRBD1 (5 bases). Germline V CDR1 and CDR2: MNHEY, SVGAGI. CDR3 size: 13 residues. V dropped 5 bases and J dropped 11 bases, with 16 bases sitting between them. The CDR3 region is CASSDAGSLQQFF. DNA for the CDR3: TGTGCCAGCAGTGACGCAGGGTCGCTCCAGCAGTTCTTC.